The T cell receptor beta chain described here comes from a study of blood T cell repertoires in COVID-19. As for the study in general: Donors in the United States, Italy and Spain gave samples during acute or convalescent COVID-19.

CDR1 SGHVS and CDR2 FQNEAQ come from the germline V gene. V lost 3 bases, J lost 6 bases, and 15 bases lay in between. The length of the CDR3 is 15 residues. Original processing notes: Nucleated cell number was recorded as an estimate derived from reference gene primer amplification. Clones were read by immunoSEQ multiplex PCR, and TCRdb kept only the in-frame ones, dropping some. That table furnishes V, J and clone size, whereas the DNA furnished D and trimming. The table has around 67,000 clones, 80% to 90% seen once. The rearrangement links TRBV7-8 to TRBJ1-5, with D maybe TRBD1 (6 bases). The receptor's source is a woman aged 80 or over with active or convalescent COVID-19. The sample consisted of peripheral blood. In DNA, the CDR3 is TGTGCCAGCAGCTTGAGTAACAGGGTCAGTCAGCCCCAGCATTTT. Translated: CASSLSNRVSQPQHF.